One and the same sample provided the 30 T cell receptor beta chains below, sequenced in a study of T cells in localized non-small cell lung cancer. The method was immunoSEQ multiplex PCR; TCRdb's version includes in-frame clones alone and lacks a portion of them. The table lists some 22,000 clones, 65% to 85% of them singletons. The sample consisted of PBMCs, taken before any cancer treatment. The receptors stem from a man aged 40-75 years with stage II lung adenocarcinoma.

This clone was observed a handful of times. CDR3 region: CAWSLDTNTEAFF. In DNA, the CDR3 is TGTGCCTGGAGTCTGGATACGAACACTGAAGCTTTCTTT. This chain joins TRBV30 and TRBJ1-1, with D hard to call. The CDR3 consists of 13 residues. The V gene lost 2 bases and the J gene lost 1 base, with 8 bases spanning the gap. The germline CDR1 and CDR2 sequences are GTSNPN and SVGIG (reference sequence).

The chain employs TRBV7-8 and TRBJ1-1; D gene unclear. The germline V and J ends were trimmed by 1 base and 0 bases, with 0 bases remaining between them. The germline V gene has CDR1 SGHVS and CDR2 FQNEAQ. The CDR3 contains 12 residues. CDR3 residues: CASSLVNTEAFF. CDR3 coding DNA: TGTGCCAGCAGCTTAGTGAACACTGAAGCTTTCTTT.

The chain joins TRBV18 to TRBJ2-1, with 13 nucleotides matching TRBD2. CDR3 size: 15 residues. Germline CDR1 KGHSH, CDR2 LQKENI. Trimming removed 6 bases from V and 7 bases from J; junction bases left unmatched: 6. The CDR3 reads CASSPGLAGMNEQFF. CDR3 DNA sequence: TGTGCCAGCTCTCCGGGACTAGCGGGAATGAATGAGCAGTTCTTC.

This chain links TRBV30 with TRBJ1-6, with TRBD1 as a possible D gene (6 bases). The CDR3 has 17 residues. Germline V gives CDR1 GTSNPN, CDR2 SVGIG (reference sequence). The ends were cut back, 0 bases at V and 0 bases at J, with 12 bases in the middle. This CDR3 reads CAWSVGDTSSYNSPLHF. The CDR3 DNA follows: TGTGCCTGGAGTGTAGGGGACACAAGCTCCTATAATTCACCCCTCCACTTT.

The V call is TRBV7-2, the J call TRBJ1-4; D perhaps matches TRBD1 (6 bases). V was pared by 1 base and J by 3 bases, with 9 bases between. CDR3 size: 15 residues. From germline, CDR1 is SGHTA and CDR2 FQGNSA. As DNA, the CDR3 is TGTGCCAGCAGCTTAGGTGGACAGCCTAATGAAAAACTGTTTTTT. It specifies CASSLGGQPNEKLFF.

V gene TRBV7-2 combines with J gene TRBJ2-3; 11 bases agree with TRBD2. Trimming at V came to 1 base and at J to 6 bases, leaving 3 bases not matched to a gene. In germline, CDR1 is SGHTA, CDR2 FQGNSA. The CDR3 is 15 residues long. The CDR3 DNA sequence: TGTGCCAGCAGCTTAGGTAGCGGGGGGGCGGATACGCAGTATTTT. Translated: CASSLGSGGADTQYF.

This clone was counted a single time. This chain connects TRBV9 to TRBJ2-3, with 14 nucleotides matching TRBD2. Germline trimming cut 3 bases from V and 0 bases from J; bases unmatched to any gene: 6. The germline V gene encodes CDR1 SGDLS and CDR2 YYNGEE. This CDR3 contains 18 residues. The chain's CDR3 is CASSAHRLAGGSTDTQYF. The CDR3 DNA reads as TGTGCCAGCAGCGCCCACCGACTAGCGGGGGGGAGCACAGATACGCAGTATTTT.

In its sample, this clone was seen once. The chain's CDR3 is CASSLRGGADTQYF. The CDR3 DNA reads as TGTGCCAGCAGCTTACGAGGGGGTGCAGATACGCAGTATTTT. The chain is built from TRBV7-9 and TRBJ2-3; D possibly corresponds to TRBD1 (6 bases). Germline V lookup: CDR1 SEHNR, CDR2 FQNEAQ (reference sequence). This CDR3 comprises 14 residues. The ends were cut back, 2 bases at V and 4 bases at J, with 10 bases in the middle. Using reference TRBV7-9 and TRBJ2-3 for the parts outside the CDR3, the full variable domain is DTGVSQNPRHKITKRGQNVTFRCDPISEHNRLYWYRQTLGQGPEFLTYFQNEAQLEKSRLLSDRFSAERPKGSFSTLEIQRTEQGDSAMYLCASSLRGGADTQYFGPGTRLTVL.

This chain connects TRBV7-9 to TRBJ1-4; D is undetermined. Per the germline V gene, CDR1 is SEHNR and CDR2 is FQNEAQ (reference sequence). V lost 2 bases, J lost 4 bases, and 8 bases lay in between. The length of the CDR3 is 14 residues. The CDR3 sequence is CASSLRTLNEKLFF. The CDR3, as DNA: TGTGCCAGCAGCTTAAGGACCCTTAATGAAAAACTGTTTTTT.

This CDR3 reads CAWSVVVASRGWTEAFF. The CDR3 nucleotides are TGTGCCTGGAGTGTAGTTGTGGCTTCTCGGGGTTGGACTGAAGCTTTCTTT. This chain links TRBV30 with TRBJ1-1; D ambiguous. The CDR3 is made up of 17 amino acids. The germline V and J ends were trimmed by 0 bases and 5 bases, with 22 bases remaining between them. Germline-derived CDR1 and CDR2 are GTSNPN and SVGIG (reference sequence).

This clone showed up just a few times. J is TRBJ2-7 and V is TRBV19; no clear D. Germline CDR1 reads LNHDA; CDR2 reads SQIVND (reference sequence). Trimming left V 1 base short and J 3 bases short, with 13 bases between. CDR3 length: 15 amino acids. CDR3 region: CASSIVVDTFYEQYF. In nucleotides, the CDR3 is TGTGCCAGTAGTATAGTAGTTGACACATTCTACGAGCAGTACTTC.

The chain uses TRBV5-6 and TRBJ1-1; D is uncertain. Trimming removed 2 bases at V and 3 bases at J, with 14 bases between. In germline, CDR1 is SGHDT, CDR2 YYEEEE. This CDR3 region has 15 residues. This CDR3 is CASSFEALIYTEAFF. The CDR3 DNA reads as TGTGCCAGCAGCTTCGAGGCCCTGATCTACACTGAAGCTTTCTTT.

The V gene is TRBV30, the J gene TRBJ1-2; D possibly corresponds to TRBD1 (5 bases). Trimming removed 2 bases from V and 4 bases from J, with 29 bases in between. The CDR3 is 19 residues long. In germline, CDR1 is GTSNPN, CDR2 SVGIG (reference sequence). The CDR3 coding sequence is TGTGCCTGGAGTAGGGCCGGCACCGGGACCTCACTGATGGGCTATGGCTACACCTTC. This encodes CAWSRAGTGTSLMGYGYTF.

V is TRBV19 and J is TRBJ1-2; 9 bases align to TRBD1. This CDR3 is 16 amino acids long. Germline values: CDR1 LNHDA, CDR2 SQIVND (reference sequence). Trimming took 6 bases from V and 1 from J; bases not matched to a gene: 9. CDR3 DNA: TGTGCCAGTAGCAATGACAGGGGGTTTGTTAACTATGGCTACACCTTC. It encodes CASSNDRGFVNYGYTF.

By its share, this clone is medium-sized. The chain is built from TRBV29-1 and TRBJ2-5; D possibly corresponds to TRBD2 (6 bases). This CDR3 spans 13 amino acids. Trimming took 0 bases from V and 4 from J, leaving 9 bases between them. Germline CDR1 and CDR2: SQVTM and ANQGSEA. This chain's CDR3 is CSVEDGRGETQYF. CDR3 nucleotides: TGCAGCGTTGAAGATGGGCGGGGAGAGACCCAGTACTTC. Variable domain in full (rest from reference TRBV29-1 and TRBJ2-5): SAVISQKPSRDICQRGTSLTIQCQVDSQVTMMFWYRQQPGQSLTLIATANQGSEATYESGFVIDKFPISRPNLTFSTLTVSNMSPEDSSIYLCSVEDGRGETQYFGPGTRLLVL.

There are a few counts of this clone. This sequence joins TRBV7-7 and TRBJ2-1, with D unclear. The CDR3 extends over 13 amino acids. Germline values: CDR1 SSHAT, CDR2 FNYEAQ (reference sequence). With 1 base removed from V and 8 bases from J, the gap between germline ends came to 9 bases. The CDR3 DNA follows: TGTGCCAGCAGCTTAGAGGTAGGGTATGAGCAGTTCTTC. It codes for CASSLEVGYEQFF. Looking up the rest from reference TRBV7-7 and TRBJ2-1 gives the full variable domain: GAGVSQSPRYKVTKRGQDVTLRCDPISSHATLYWYQQALGQGPEFLTYFNYEAQPDKSGLPSDRFSAERPEGSISTLTIQRTEQRDSAMYRCASSLEVGYEQFFGPGTRLTVL.

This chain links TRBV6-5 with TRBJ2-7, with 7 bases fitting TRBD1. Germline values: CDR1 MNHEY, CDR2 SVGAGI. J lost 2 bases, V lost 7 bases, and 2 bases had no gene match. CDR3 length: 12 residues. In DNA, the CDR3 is TGTGCCAGCAAGACAGGGACCTACGAGCAGTACTTC. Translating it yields CASKTGTYEQYF.

For the CDR3, the DNA is TGTGCCAGCAGCCTTTTTACGGGAGTTAACGAGCAGTACTTC. Its translation is CASSLFTGVNEQYF. The gene calls are TRBV7-2 and TRBJ2-7; a weak D match, TRBD2 (6 bases). V was clipped by 5 bases and J by 5 bases, with 16 bases between them. CDR1 and CDR2 (germline): SGHTA, FQGNSA. The CDR3 is 14 amino acids.

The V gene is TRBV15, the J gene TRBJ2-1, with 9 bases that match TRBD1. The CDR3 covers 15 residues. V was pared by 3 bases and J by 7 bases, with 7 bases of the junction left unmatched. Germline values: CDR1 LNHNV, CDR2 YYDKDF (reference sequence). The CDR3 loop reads CATSSPGTGLNEQFF. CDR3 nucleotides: TGTGCCACCAGCAGTCCCGGGACAGGGTTGAATGAGCAGTTCTTC.

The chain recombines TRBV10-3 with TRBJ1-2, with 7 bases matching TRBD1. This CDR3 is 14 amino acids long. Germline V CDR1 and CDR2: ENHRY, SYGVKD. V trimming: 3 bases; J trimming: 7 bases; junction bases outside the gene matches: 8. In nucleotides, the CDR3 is TGTGCCATCAGTGAAGAGCGGCAGGGGGTTGGCTACACCTTC. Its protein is CAISEERQGVGYTF.

The CDR3 region has the DNA TGTGCCAGCGGGCTAGCGGGGGGCGAGCAGTACTTC. Amino acid sequence: CASGLAGGEQYF. This chain links TRBV6-5 with TRBJ2-7; 11 nucleotides align to TRBD2. This CDR3 is 12 amino acids long. Trimming took 8 bases from V and 6 from J; bases not matched to a gene: 3. Germline V gene sequence: CDR1 MNHEY, CDR2 SVGAGI.

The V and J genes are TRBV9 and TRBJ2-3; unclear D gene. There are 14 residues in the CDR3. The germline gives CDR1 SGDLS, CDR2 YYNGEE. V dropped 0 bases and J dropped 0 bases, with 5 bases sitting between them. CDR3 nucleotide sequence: TGTGCCAGCAGCGTAGTGGCGAGCACAGATACGCAGTATTTT. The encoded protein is CASSVVASTDTQYF.

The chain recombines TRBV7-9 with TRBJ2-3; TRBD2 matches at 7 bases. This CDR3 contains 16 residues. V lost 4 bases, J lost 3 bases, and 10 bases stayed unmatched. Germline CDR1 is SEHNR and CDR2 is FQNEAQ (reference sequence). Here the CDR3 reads CASSYPGLEETDTQYF. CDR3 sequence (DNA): TGTGCCAGCAGCTACCCCGGACTAGAGGAGACAGATACGCAGTATTTT.

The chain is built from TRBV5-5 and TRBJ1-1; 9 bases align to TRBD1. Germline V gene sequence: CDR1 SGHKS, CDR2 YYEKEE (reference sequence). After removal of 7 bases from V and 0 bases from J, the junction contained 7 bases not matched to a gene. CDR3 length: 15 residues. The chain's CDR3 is CASLTGGRMNTEAFF. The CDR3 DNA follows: TGTGCCAGCCTGACAGGGGGGAGGATGAACACTGAAGCTTTCTTT.

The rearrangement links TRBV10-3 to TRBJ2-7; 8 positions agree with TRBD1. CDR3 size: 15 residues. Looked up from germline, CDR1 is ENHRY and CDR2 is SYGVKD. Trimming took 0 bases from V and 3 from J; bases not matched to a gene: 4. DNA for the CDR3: TGTGCCATCAGTGAGTCGAGTGGACAGGGCTACGAGCAGTACTTC. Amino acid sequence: CAISESSGQGYEQYF.

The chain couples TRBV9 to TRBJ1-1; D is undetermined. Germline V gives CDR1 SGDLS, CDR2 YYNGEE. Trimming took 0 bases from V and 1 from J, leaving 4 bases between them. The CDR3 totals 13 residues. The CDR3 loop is CASSVVQNTEAFF. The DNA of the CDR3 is TGTGCCAGCAGCGTAGTACAGAACACTGAAGCTTTCTTT.

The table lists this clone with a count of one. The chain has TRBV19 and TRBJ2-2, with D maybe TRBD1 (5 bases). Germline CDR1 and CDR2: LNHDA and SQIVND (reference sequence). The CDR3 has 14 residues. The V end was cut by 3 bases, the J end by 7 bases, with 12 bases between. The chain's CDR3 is CASSMGRQSGELFF. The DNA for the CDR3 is TGTGCCAGTAGTATGGGGCGGCAAAGCGGGGAGCTGTTTTTT.

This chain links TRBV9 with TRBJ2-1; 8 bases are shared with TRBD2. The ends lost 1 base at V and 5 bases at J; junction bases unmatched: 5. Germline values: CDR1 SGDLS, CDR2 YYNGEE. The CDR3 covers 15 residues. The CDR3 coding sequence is TGTGCCAGCAGCGTATGGGGACTAGAAAACAATGAGCAGTTCTTC. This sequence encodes CASSVWGLENNEQFF.

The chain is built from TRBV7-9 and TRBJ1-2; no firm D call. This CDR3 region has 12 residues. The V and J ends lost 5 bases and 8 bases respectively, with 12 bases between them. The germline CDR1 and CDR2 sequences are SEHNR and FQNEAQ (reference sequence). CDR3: CASSESMIGYTF. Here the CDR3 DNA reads TGTGCCAGCAGCGAATCTATGATCGGCTACACCTTC. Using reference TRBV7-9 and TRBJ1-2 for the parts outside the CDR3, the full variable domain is DTGVSQNPRHKITKRGQNVTFRCDPISEHNRLYWYRQTLGQGPEFLTYFQNEAQLEKSRLLSDRFSAERPKGSFSTLEIQRTEQGDSAMYLCASSESMIGYTFGSGTRLTVV.

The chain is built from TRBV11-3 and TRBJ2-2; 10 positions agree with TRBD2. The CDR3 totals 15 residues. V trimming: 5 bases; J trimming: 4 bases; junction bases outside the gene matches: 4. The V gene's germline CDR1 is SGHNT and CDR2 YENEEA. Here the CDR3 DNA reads TGTGCCAGCAGCGCCTTAGCGGGAGGCACCGGGGAGCTGTTTTTT. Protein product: CASSALAGGTGELFF.